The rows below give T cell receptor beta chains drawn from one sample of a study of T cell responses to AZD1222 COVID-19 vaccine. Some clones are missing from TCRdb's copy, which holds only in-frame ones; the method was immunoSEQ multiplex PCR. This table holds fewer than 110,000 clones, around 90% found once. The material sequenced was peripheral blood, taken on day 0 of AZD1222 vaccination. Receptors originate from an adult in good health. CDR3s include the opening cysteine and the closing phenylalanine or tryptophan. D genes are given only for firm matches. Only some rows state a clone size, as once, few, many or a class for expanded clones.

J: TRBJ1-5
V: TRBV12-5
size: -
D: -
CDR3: CASGLGQLNQPQHF
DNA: TGTGCTAGTGGTTTGGGACAGCTGAATCAGCCCCAGCATTTT

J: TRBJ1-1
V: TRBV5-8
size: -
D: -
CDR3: CASSLWGDTEAFF
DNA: TGTGCCAGCAGCTTGTGGGGGGACACTGAAGCTTTCTTT

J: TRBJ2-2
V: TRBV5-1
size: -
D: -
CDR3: CASSLASSGTGELFF
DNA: TGCGCCAGCAGCTTGGCTAGTTCGGGTACCGGGGAGCTGTTTTTT

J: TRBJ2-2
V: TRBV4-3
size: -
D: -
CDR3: CASSQDSPGHLGGELFF
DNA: TGCGCCAGCAGCCAAGATTCCCCGGGACATTTAGGCGGGGAGCTGTTTTTT

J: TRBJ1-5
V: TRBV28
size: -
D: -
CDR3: CASSFGQHSNQPQHF
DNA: TGTGCCAGCAGTTTTGGGCAGCATAGCAATCAGCCCCAGCATTTT

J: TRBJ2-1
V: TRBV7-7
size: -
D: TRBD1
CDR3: CASSRGQGSNNEQFF
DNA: TGTGCCAGCAGCCGTGGACAGGGGAGCAACAATGAGCAGTTCTTC

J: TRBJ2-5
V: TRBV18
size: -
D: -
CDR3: CASSPTRLNQETQYF
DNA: TGTGCCAGCTCACCGACGAGACTCAACCAAGAGACCCAGTACTTC

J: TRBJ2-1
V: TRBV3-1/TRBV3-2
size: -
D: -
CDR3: CASSRDTRTYNEQFF
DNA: TGTGCCAGCAGTCGGGACACCCGAACCTACAATGAGCAGTTCTTC

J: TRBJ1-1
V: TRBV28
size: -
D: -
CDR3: CASSFQGMNTEAFF
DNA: TGTGCCAGCAGTTTCCAGGGGATGAACACTGAAGCTTTCTTT

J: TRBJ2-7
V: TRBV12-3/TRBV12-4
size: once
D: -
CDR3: CASSLGAPLYF
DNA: TGTGCCAGCAGTTTAGGGGCCCCTTTGTACTTC

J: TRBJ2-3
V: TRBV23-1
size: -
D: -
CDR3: CASSQATGATDTQYF
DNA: TGCGCCAGCAGTCAGGCGACAGGCGCCACAGATACGCAGTATTTT

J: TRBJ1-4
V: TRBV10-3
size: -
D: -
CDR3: CAISESMGATNEKLFF
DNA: TGTGCCATCAGTGAGTCGATGGGGGCAACTAATGAAAAACTGTTTTTT

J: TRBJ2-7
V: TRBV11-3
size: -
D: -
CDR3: CASSLRGSDLEQYF
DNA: TGTGCCAGCAGCCTCCGGGGCAGCGATCTCGAGCAGTACTTC

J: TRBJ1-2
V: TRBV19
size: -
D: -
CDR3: CASSIRVNYGYTF
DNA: TGTGCCAGTAGTATAAGGGTTAACTATGGCTACACCTTC

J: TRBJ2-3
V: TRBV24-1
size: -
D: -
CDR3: CATADRESSGGTQYF
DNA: TGTGCCACCGCTGACAGGGAATCTAGCGGAGGTACGCAGTATTTT

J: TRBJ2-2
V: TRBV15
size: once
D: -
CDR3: CATSRGRQLNTGELFF
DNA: TGTGCCACCAGCAGAGGTAGACAGCTGAACACCGGGGAGCTGTTTTTT

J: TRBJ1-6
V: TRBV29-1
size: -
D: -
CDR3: CSVRESSYNSPLHF
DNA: TGCAGCGTTAGAGAGAGCTCCTATAATTCACCCCTCCACTTT

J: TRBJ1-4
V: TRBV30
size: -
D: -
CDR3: CAWSGPGAGEKLFF
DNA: TGTGCCTGGAGTGGACCAGGGGCCGGTGAAAAACTGTTTTTT

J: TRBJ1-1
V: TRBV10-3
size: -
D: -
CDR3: CAISQTIGPVNTEAFF
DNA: TGTGCCATCAGTCAAACCATTGGGCCGGTGAACACTGAAGCTTTCTTT

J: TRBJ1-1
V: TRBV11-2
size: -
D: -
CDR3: CASSSLRAGVHTEAFF
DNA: TGTGCCAGCAGCTCTCTTAGGGCAGGGGTACACACTGAAGCTTTCTTT

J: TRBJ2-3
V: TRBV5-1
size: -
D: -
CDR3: CASSTRLGSTDTQYF
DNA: TGCGCCAGCAGCACGCGGCTCGGAAGCACAGATACGCAGTATTTT

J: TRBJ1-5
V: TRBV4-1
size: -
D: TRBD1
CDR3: CASSHAGTVNQPQHF
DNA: TGCGCCAGCAGCCATGCTGGGACAGTCAATCAGCCCCAGCATTTT

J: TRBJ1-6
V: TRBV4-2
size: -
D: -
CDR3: CASSQDPGVSPLHF
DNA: TGTGCCAGCAGCCAAGATCCTGGGGTGTCACCCCTCCACTTT

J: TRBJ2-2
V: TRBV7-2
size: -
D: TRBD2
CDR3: CASSLLMGGTGELFF
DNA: TGTGCCAGCAGCTTACTCATGGGGGGGACCGGGGAGCTGTTTTTT

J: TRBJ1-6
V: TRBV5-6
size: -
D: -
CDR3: CASSPDTYNSPLHF
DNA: TGTGCCAGCAGCCCGGACACTTATAATTCACCCCTCCACTTT

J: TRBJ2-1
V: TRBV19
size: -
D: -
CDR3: CASSIGTHRSYNEQFF
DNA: TGTGCCAGTAGTATTGGGACGCACCGATCCTACAATGAGCAGTTCTTC

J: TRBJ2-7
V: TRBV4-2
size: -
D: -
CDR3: CASSFQDNSYEQYF
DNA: TGTGCCAGCAGCTTCCAAGACAACTCCTACGAGCAGTACTTC

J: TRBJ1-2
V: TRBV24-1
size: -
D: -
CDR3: CATSDLGGNYGYTF
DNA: TGTGCCACCAGTGATTTGGGGGGGAACTATGGCTACACCTTC

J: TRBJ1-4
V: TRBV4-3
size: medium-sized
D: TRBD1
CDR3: CASSQETGGHKNEKLFF
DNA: TGCGCCAGCAGCCAGGAAACAGGGGGCCATAAGAATGAAAAACTGTTTTTT

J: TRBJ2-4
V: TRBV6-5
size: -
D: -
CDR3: CASRIEQGAKNIQYF
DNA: TGTGCCAGCAGGATTGAACAGGGTGCCAAAAACATTCAGTACTTC

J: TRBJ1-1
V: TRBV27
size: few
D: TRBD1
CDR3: CASRVRGRMNTEAFF
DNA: TGTGCCAGCAGGGTCAGGGGGAGAATGAACACTGAAGCTTTCTTT

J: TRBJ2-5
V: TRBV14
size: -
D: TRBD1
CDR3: CASSQDRGTAQETQYF
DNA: TGTGCCAGCAGCCAAGACCGAGGGACAGCCCAAGAGACCCAGTACTTC

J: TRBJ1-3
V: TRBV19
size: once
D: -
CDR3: CASSPQGGATGNTIYF
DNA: TGTGCCAGTAGTCCGCAGGGAGGAGCGACTGGAAACACCATATATTTT

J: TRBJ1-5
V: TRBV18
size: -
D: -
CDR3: CASSPKPVNTGTGDQPQHF
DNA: TGTGCCAGCTCACCAAAGCCCGTTAATACAGGAACCGGGGATCAGCCCCAGCATTTT

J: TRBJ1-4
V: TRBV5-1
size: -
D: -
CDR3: CASSFESEKLFF
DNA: TGCGCCAGCAGCTTCGAATCTGAAAAACTGTTTTTT

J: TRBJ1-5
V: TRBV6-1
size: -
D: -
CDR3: CASRRWGEDQPQHF
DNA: TGTGCCAGCAGAAGATGGGGGGAGGATCAGCCCCAGCATTTT

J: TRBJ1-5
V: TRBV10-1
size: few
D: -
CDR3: CASRPWWGAILSNQPQHF
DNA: TGCGCCAGCCGCCCCTGGTGGGGGGCAATCCTAAGCAATCAGCCCCAGCATTTT

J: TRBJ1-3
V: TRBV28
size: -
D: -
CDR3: CASRQPVSPPGNTIYF
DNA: TGTGCCAGCCGACAGCCGGTATCCCCTCCTGGAAACACCATATATTTT

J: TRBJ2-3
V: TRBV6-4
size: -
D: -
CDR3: CASSEGGTSTDTQYF
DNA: TGTGCCAGCAGTGAGGGCGGGACTAGCACAGATACGCAGTATTTT

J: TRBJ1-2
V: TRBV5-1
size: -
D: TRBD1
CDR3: CASSSTGQGYGYTF
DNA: TGCGCCAGCAGCTCAACGGGACAGGGCTATGGCTACACCTTC

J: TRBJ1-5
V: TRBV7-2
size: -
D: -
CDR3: CASSQGHSNQPQHF
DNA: TGTGCCAGCAGCCAAGGACATAGCAATCAGCCCCAGCATTTT

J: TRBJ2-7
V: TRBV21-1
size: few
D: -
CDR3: CASLTGVGEQYF
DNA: TGTGCCAGTTTGACAGGGGTAGGCGAGCAGTACTTC

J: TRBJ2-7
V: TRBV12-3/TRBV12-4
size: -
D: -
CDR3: CASRPGVGNEQYF
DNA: TGTGCCAGCAGGCCCGGTGTGGGAAACGAGCAGTACTTC

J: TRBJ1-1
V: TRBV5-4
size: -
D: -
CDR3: CASSLGLGTNTEAFF
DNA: TGTGCCAGCAGCTTGGGTCTGGGTACGAACACTGAAGCTTTCTTT

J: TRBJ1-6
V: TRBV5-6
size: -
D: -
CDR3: CASSLFIGESPLHF
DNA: TGTGCCAGCAGCTTGTTTATAGGGGAGTCACCCCTCCACTTT

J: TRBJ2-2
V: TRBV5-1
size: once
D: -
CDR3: CASSHQGGDSGELFF
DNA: TGCGCCAGCAGCCACCAGGGGGGTGATTCCGGGGAGCTGTTTTTT

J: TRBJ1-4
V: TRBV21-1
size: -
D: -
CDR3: CASRQTTSTNEKLFF
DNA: TGTGCCAGCAGACAAACAACCTCAACTAATGAAAAACTGTTTTTT

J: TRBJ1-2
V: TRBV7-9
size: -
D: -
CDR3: CASSLADTQTYGYTF
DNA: TGTGCCAGCAGCTTAGCGGACACCCAAACTTATGGCTACACCTTC

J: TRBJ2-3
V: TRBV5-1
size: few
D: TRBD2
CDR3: CASSWGPSGGTTDTQYF
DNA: TGCGCCAGCAGCTGGGGGCCTAGCGGGGGGACCACAGATACGCAGTATTTT

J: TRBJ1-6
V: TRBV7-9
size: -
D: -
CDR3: CASSLVGVSGFYSPLHF
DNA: TGTGCCAGCAGCTTAGTTGGTGTTTCAGGGTTTTATTCACCCCTCCACTTT

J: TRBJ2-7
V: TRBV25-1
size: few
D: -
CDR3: CASSELYRVEYEQYF
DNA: TGTGCCAGCAGTGAATTGTACAGGGTTGAATACGAGCAGTACTTC

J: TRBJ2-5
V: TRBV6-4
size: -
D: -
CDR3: CASSGQGQETQYF
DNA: TGTGCCAGCAGTGGGCAGGGACAAGAGACCCAGTACTTC

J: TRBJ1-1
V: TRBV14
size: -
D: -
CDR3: CASSLDRRNTEAFF
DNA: TGTGCCAGCAGCCTCGACAGGAGGAACACTGAAGCTTTCTTT

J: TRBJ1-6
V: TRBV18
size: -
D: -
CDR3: CASSPSSDSPLHF
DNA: TGTGCCAGCTCCCCCAGCTCGGATTCACCCCTCCACTTT

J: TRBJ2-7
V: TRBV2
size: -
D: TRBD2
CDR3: CASIGTSGTYEQYF
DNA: TGTGCCAGCATAGGGACTAGCGGTACCTACGAGCAGTACTTC

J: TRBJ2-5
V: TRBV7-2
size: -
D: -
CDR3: CASSLNLGVRETQYF
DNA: TGTGCCAGCAGCTTAAATTTAGGGGTTCGGGAGACCCAGTACTTC

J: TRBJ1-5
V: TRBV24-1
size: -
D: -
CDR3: CATAKRENQPQHF
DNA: TGTGCCACCGCAAAAAGGGAAAATCAGCCCCAGCATTTT

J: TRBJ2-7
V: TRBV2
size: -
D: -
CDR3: CASSLLYEQYF
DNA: TGTGCCAGCAGTTTACTATACGAGCAGTACTTC